This T cell receptor (beta chain) was observed in a study of T cell repertoires in cytomegalovirus infection. Notes on the study in general: The cumulative frequency of public TCR beta families identified carriers of CMV plus the relevant HLA. HLA-C-restricted, CMV-specific TCR beta clonotypes were dominant ex vivo.

Germline-derived CDR1 and CDR2 are SGHTA and FQGTGA. V was cut by 5 bases and J by 3 bases, with 11 bases left in between. The CDR3 has 13 residues. This clonotype was counted ten times or more. Its antigen remains unknown. One entry per CDR3 protein results from TCRdb running MiXCR on the reads. Of over 450,000 distinct CDR3 sequences in the sample, around 11% are singletons; the top ten hold about 9.4%. This chain connects TRBV7-3 to TRBJ2-7; D may be TRBD2 (5 bases). The receptor comes from a human donor in good health (CMV status not recorded). Some clones in this sample may be carry-over from other donors' samples. The sample comprised PBMCs. CDR3 nucleotide sequence: TGTGCCAGCAGCCCCGGACTTAACTACGAGCAGTACTTC. Protein sequence: CASSPGLNYEQYF.